This is a list of T cell receptor beta chains from one sample in a study of Tregs in tolerant kidney transplant recipients. Produced via immunoSEQ multiplex PCR; TCRdb's table is partial and in-frame only. The top ten hold 4.7% of the sample, which has tens of thousands of clones, roughly 92% seen once. Sequencing input: CD8+ T cells from blood. These receptors came from a human donor in good health. Both conserved end residues are part of each CDR3. A D gene is named only where the DNA matches it firmly. Rows may omit the clone size; those that give it use once, few, many or a size class.

D	size	V	J	CDR3	DNA
-	-	TRBV6-4	TRBJ2-6	CASSVRAGLPRGSGANVLTF	TGTGCCAGCAGTGTAAGAGCGGGTCTCCCCAGGGGCTCTGGGGCCAACGTCCTGACTTTC
-	-	TRBV6-6	TRBJ2-7	CASSYLQSGEQYF	TGTGCCAGCAGTTACTTGCAGAGCGGCGAGCAGTACTTC
-	-	TRBV27	TRBJ1-5	CTSSFDTRQPQHF	TGTACCAGCAGTTTCGACACGAGGCAGCCCCAGCATTTT
-	-	TRBV6-1	TRBJ1-2	CASLPAWIYGYTF	TGTGCCAGCTTGCCAGCCTGGATCTATGGCTACACCTTC
-	-	TRBV27	TRBJ2-3	CASSRMRVADTQYF	TGTGCCAGCAGTCGAATGAGGGTAGCAGATACGCAGTATTTT
TRBD2	-	TRBV5-1	TRBJ2-1	CASSSRAGSREYNEQFF	TGCGCCAGCAGCTCTAGAGCGGGAAGTCGGGAGTACAATGAGCAGTTCTTC
-	-	TRBV29-1	TRBJ1-5	CSVEVGGSGNQPQHF	TGCAGCGTTGAGGTGGGGGGCAGCGGCAATCAGCCCCAGCATTTT
-	-	TRBV2	TRBJ1-3	CALRARASSGNTIYF	-
-	few	TRBV19	TRBJ1-1	CASSIQGGTEAFF	TGTGCCAGTAGTATTCAGGGTGGAACTGAAGCTTTCTTT
-	-	TRBV7-2	TRBJ2-5	CASSLSSLTGLGETQYF	TGTGCCAGCAGCTTATCCAGTCTCACAGGGTTGGGGGAGACCCAGTACTTC
-	-	TRBV19	TRBJ2-1	CASSIGVGGEQFF	TGTGCCAGTAGTATCGGCGTAGGAGGTGAGCAGTTCTTC
-	-	TRBV6-1	TRBJ1-2	CASSSGASGYTF	TGTGCCAGCAGTTCGGGGGCGAGTGGCTACACCTTC
-	-	TRBV25-1	TRBJ2-7	CASTLRGSYEQYF	TGTGCCAGCACTCTACGCGGCTCCTACGAGCAGTACTTC
TRBD2	-	TRBV19	TRBJ2-7	CASSPSSGRTYEQYF	TGTGCCAGTAGTCCCTCTAGCGGGAGAACCTACGAGCAGTACTTC
-	-	TRBV19	TRBJ2-5	CASSRGGDAQRETQYF	TGTGCCAGTAGTAGGGGGGGCGACGCGCAGAGGGAGACCCAGTACTTC
TRBD1	few	TRBV27	TRBJ2-5	CASSQYTGGPRETQYF	TGTGCCAGCAGCCAGTATACAGGGGGCCCCCGGGAGACCCAGTACTTC
TRBD2	-	TRBV29-1	TRBJ2-2	CSVETGTSGTYTGELFF	TGCAGCGTTGAGACTGGGACTAGCGGGACCTACACCGGGGAGCTGTTTTTT
TRBD1	-	TRBV4-1	TRBJ2-1	CASSQGGQGYNEQFF	TGCGCCAGCAGCCAAGGGGGACAGGGCTACAATGAGCAGTTCTTC
-	medium-sized	TRBV27	TRBJ2-7	CASSPYPGEQYF	TGTGCCAGCAGTCCGTATCCAGGGGAGCAGTACTTC
-	-	TRBV27	TRBJ1-1	CASSITGIRVTEAFF	TGTGCCAGCAGTATAACAGGGATACGGGTCACTGAAGCTTTCTTT
-	-	TRBV10-3	TRBJ2-7	CAISDRIYEQYF	TGTGCCATCAGTGACAGGATCTACGAGCAGTACTTC
TRBD1	-	TRBV15	TRBJ1-5	CATSRTPGQGWTQPQHF	TGTGCCACCAGCAGAACCCCCGGACAGGGGTGGACTCAGCCCCAGCATTTT
-	-	TRBV27	TRBJ1-5	CASSFVQGGNQPQHF	TGTGCCAGCAGTTTCGTACAGGGAGGCAATCAGCCCCAGCATTTT
-	-	TRBV19	TRBJ2-3	CASSPRDQSPTDTQYF	TGTGCCAGTAGTCCCCGGGACCAGTCCCCCACAGATACGCAGTATTTT
-	-	TRBV4-1	TRBJ2-7	CASSPEGTSYEQYF	TGCGCCAGCAGCCCAGAGGGGACATCTTACGAGCAGTACTTC
TRBD2	-	TRBV27	TRBJ2-7	CASSLFARGRNYEQYF	TGTGCCAGCAGTTTATTTGCTCGCGGGAGAAATTACGAGCAGTACTTC
TRBD1	-	TRBV7-8	TRBJ1-1	CASSSPMTGDLNTEAFF	TGTGCCAGCAGCTCCCCCATGACAGGGGACTTGAACACTGAAGCTTTCTTT
-	-	TRBV11-3	TRBJ2-1	CASSLTDGYNEQFF	TGTGCCAGCAGTTTAACGGACGGATACAATGAGCAGTTCTTC
-	-	TRBV6-5	TRBJ2-2	CASSYSESGELFF	TGTGCCAGCAGTTACTCGGAATCCGGGGAGCTGTTTTTT
TRBD1	-	TRBV4-1	TRBJ1-2	CASSPPRTGGLGYTF	TGCGCCAGCAGCCCCCCCCGGACAGGGGGCCTTGGCTACACCTTC
-	-	TRBV5-6	TRBJ2-7	CASSLGTPLEQYF	TGTGCCAGCAGCCTCGGGACCCCCCTCGAGCAGTACTTC
-	-	TRBV7-6	TRBJ1-1	CASSLRGWGGGSTEAFF	TGTGCCAGCAGCTTAAGGGGCTGGGGGGGCGGTAGCACTGAAGCTTTCTTT
TRBD2	-	TRBV14	TRBJ2-5	CASSQEASGRFQETQYF	TGTGCCAGCAGCCAAGAGGCTAGCGGGAGGTTCCAAGAGACCCAGTACTTC
-	-	TRBV13	TRBJ1-2	CASSFEGTYGYTF	TGTGCCAGCAGCTTCGAGGGGACCTATGGCTACACCTTC
TRBD1	-	TRBV11-2	TRBJ2-7	CASSSDRVEQYF	TGTGCCAGCAGCTCGGACAGGGTCGAGCAGTACTTC
TRBD2	-	TRBV29-1	TRBJ2-1	CSVGLAGAVYNEQFF	TGCAGCGTAGGACTAGCGGGAGCTGTCTACAATGAGCAGTTCTTC
TRBD1	-	TRBV2	TRBJ2-5	CASSDSRDSQETQYF	TGTGCCAGCAGTGATAGTCGGGACAGCCAAGAGACCCAGTACTTC
-	-	TRBV7-2	TRBJ2-3	CASSLERRTDTQYF	TGTGCCAGCAGCTTAGAAAGACGGACAGATACGCAGTATTTT
TRBD1	-	TRBV7-9	TRBJ1-6	CASSPLLPGQGFASPLHF	TGTGCCAGCAGCCCACTGTTACCGGGACAGGGGTTTGCTTCACCCCTCCACTTT